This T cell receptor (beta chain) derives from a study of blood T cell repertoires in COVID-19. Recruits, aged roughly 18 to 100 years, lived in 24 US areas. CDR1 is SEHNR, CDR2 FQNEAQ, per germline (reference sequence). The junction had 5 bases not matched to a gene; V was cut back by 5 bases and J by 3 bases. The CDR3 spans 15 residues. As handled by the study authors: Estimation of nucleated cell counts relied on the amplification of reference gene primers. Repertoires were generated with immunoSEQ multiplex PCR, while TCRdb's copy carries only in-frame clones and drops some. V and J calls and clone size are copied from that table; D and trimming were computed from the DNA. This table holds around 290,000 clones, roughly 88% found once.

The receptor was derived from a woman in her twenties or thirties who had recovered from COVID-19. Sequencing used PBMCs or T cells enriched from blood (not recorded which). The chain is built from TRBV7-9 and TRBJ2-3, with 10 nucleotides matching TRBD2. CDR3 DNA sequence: TGTGCCAGCAGCCCAAGCGGGAGGGGAACAGATACGCAGTATTTT. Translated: CASSPSGRGTDTQYF. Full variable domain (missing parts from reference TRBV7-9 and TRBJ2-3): DTGVSQNPRHKITKRGQNVTFRCDPISEHNRLYWYRQTLGQGPEFLTYFQNEAQLEKSRLLSDRFSAERPKGSFSTLEIQRTEQGDSAMYLCASSPSGRGTDTQYFGPGTRLTVL.